This is a list of T cell receptor beta chains from one sample in a study of cytomegalovirus exposure and HLA in healthy donors. Sequencing was performed with immunoSEQ multiplex PCR; in TCRdb, only in-frame clones are kept and a portion is missing. The data hold 75,000 to 90,000 clones, with around three quarters observed a single time. The sequencing sample was made of PBMCs. These TCRs come from a woman aged 40-49 years in good health and CMV-seropositive. The CDR3 runs from the conserved cysteine through the conserved F or W. The D gene is left open where the match is weak. Not all rows give a size; the values are once, few, many and, for expanded clones, a class.

V	J	size	D	DNA	CDR3
TRBV5-1	TRBJ2-2	-	-	TGCGCCAGCAGCTTCGGACAGCAGAACACCGGGGAGCTGTTTTTT	CASSFGQQNTGELFF
TRBV11-2	TRBJ2-1	-	TRBD2	TGTGCCAGCAGCCTTACACTAGCGGTGTCCTACAATGAGCAGTTCTTC	CASSLTLAVSYNEQFF
TRBV2	TRBJ2-1	-	-	TGTGCCAGCAGTGAAGCTATCTACAATGAGCAGTTCTTC	CASSEAIYNEQFF
TRBV6-1	TRBJ2-7	-	TRBD1	TGTGCCAGCAGCCTTGGGACAGGTGGGTCCTACGAGCAGTACTTC	CASSLGTGGSYEQYF
TRBV5-1	TRBJ2-1	-	TRBD1	TGCGCCAGGGCTAAGGCCGGGACAGGGGCATTCAATGAGCAGTTCTTC	CARAKAGTGAFNEQFF
TRBV5-1	TRBJ2-1	-	TRBD1	TGCGCCAGCAGCTCGTCGGGACAGACCTCCTACAATGAGCAGTTCTTC	CASSSSGQTSYNEQFF
TRBV29-1	TRBJ2-3	-	-	TGCAGCGTCGATGATCGACAGACCACAGATACGCAGTATTTT	CSVDDRQTTDTQYF
TRBV2	TRBJ2-7	-	-	TGTGCCAGCAGTGAAAGGAGGGGGCAAACCCCTAACGAGCAGTACTTC	CASSERRGQTPNEQYF
TRBV5-1	TRBJ2-7	-	-	TGCGCCAGCAGCACGGCCAGGGGGGTCACCTACGAGCAGTACTTC	CASSTARGVTYEQYF
TRBV7-9	TRBJ1-2	-	-	TGTGCCAGCAGCTTAGCGGCGGGGTCCAGATATGGCTACACCTTC	CASSLAAGSRYGYTF
TRBV10-3	TRBJ2-3	-	TRBD2	TGTGCCATCAGTGAAAGCGGGGGCCGAGATACGCAGTATTTT	CAISESGGRDTQYF
TRBV5-1	TRBJ2-1	-	TRBD2	TGCGCCAGCAGCTTCTCTAGCGGGACCTACAATGAGCAGTTCTTC	CASSFSSGTYNEQFF
TRBV29-1	TRBJ2-4	once	TRBD1	TGCAGCGTTGCGGCCGGGACAGGGGCATTCTGGGCCAAAAACATTCAGTACTTC	CSVAAGTGAFWAKNIQYF
TRBV9	TRBJ1-6	-	-	TGTGCCAGCAGCGGATTCTTGTTGTACAGGGCCAATTCACCCCTCCACTTT	CASSGFLLYRANSPLHF
TRBV7-9	TRBJ2-3	-	TRBD1	TGTGCCAGCAGCTTACAGGGGGGCACAGATACGCAGTATTTT	CASSLQGGTDTQYF
TRBV18	TRBJ2-1	-	TRBD2	TGTGCCAGCTCACCAGGGGTTAGCGGGCAAGGTTTAAATGAGCAGTTCTTC	CASSPGVSGQGLNEQFF
TRBV5-1	TRBJ1-1	-	-	TGCGCCAGCAGCTTGATCACGGGGAACACTGAAGCTTTCTTT	CASSLITGNTEAFF
TRBV4-2	TRBJ2-2	-	-	TGTGCCAGCAGGGGGGGGCGGGTCGGTGGCGGGGAGCTGTTTTTT	CASRGGRVGGGELFF
TRBV29-1	TRBJ2-2	-	-	TGCAGCGTTGACCGCACCGGGGAGCTGTTTTTT	CSVDRTGELFF
TRBV27	TRBJ1-2	-	-	TGTGCCAGCAGTTCCTTAGGGGGGGGAGGGGGCTATGGCTACACCTTC	CASSSLGGGGGYGYTF
TRBV5-6	TRBJ2-7	-	-	TGTGCCAGCAGCTCACCTACAGGGTGGAGCTCCTACGAGCAGTACTTC	CASSSPTGWSSYEQYF
TRBV18	TRBJ2-1	-	-	TGTGCCAGCTCACCGTCTGGAGGGAGGCCTGAGCAGTTCTTC	CASSPSGGRPEQFF